This is a list of T cell receptor beta chains from one sample in a study of siplizumab effects on memory and regulatory T cells. Here immunoSEQ multiplex PCR was the method, and the copy in TCRdb shows in-frame clones only, minus some. The sample holds 94,000 or so clones; roughly 93% are singletons and the top ten take 6.5%. Sequencing was carried out using CD8+ T cells sorted from blood. The source of these receptors is a human donor in good health. Both conserved end residues are part of each CDR3. A D gene is named only where the DNA matches it firmly. Only some rows state a clone size, as once, few, many or a class for expanded clones.

d_call j_call v_call cdr3_length clone_size cdr3_nt cdr3_aa
TRBD1 TRBJ1-5 TRBV30 13 once TGTGCCTGGCAGGGACAGAGCAATCAGCCCCAGCATTTT CAWQGQSNQPQHF
- TRBJ1-3 TRBV13 15 - TGTGCCAGCAGCCTCGTTTCGGGCGGTGGAAACACCATATATTTT CASSLVSGGGNTIYF
- TRBJ2-6 TRBV9 13 - TGTGCCAGCGCAGGCTCTGGGGCCAACGTCCTGACTTTC CASAGSGANVLTF
TRBD2 TRBJ2-5 TRBV6-5 14 - TGTGCCAGCAGTTACGCTCCACTAGCGGAGACCCAGTACTTC CASSYAPLAETQYF
- TRBJ2-7 TRBV10-3 14 few TGTGCCATCAGTGTCGACGTAGGCTCCTACGAGCAGTACTTC CAISVDVGSYEQYF
- TRBJ1-5 TRBV15 15 - TGTGCCACCAGCAGAGAGCCGAGCAGCAATCAGCCCCAGCATTTT CATSREPSSNQPQHF
- TRBJ1-5 TRBV19 15 - TGTGCCAGTAGTATCCAGACAGGCCCTAAACAGCCCCAGCATTTT CASSIQTGPKQPQHF
- TRBJ2-5 TRBV5-1 13 - TGCGCCAGCAGCCCCGGGGGGCTAGAGACCCAGTACTTC CASSPGGLETQYF
- TRBJ2-1 TRBV9 15 - TGTGCCAGCAGCGTTAGCCGGGCCGCCATCAATGAGCAGTTCTTC CASSVSRAAINEQFF
- TRBJ2-1 TRBV29-1 12 few TGCAGCGTTGAAAGGCAGTACAATGAGCAGTTCTTC CSVERQYNEQFF
- TRBJ2-1 TRBV7-8 12 - TGTGCCAGCAGCTTCCAGGGGAATGAGCAGTTCTTC CASSFQGNEQFF
TRBD1 TRBJ1-4 TRBV4-2 13 - TGTGCCAGCAGCTCCGACAGGGGTGAAAAACTGTTTTTT CASSSDRGEKLFF
TRBD2 TRBJ2-1 TRBV27 16 once TGTGCCAGCAGTCCCCCGGGACTAGTATACTACAATGAGCAGTTCTTC CASSPPGLVYYNEQFF
- TRBJ2-7 TRBV6-5 15 - TGTGCCAGCAGTTACGCGGATAGGAGCTCCTACGAGCAGTACTTC CASSYADRSSYEQYF
TRBD1 TRBJ2-7 TRBV19 14 once TGTGCCAGTAGTATACGGGACAGCTCCTACGAGCAGTACTTC CASSIRDSSYEQYF
TRBD1 TRBJ1-5 TRBV6-5 14 few TGTGCCAGCAGTCCCGGACAGGGCAGTCAGCCCCAGCATTTT CASSPGQGSQPQHF
- TRBJ1-1 TRBV18 11 - TGTGCCAGCTCACCAGGACAGGAAGCTTTCTTT CASSPGQEAFF
- TRBJ2-1 TRBV4-2 16 - TGTGCCAGCAGCCAAGCACCACACCCGGGGGTGCGAGAGCAGTTCTTC CASSQAPHPGVREQFF
- TRBJ2-5 TRBV6-5 12 - TGTGCCAGCAGCCGGGGGCGGGAGACCCAGTACTTC CASSRGRETQYF
- TRBJ2-3 TRBV6-6 15 - TGTGCCAGCACCACGGAGGGCGGGAGCACAGATACGCAGTATTTT CASTTEGGSTDTQYF
- TRBJ2-7 TRBV9 14 - TGTGCCAGCAGCGTAGCCGACGGCTCCTACGAGCAGTACTTC CASSVADGSYEQYF
- TRBJ2-7 TRBV4-1 12 - TGCGCCAGCAGCCAGGGGTTCGACGAGCAGTACTTC CASSQGFDEQYF
TRBD1 TRBJ2-1 TRBV9 15 - TGTGCCAGCAGCGGGACCACAGGGGCATACAATGAGCAGTTCTTC CASSGTTGAYNEQFF
- TRBJ1-5 TRBV6-1 15 - TGTGCCAGCAGGGAATGGGTCCGAGGGAATCAGCCCCAGCATTTT CASREWVRGNQPQHF
- TRBJ1-6 TRBV25-1 14 - TGTGCCAGCGACACCGGGGGGCCTAATTCACCCCTCCACTTT CASDTGGPNSPLHF
- TRBJ1-5 TRBV7-2 15 - TGTGCCAGCAGCTCCGGACAAATTAACAATCAGCCCCAGCATTTT CASSSGQINNQPQHF
- TRBJ2-7 TRBV13 12 once TGTGCCAGCAGCTTAGCAGGGTCCGAGCAGTACTTC CASSLAGSEQYF
- TRBJ1-1 TRBV7-9 15 once TGTGCCAGCACCTCTGGGGGGGGGCAGACTTCTGAAGCTTTCTTT CASTSGGGQTSEAFF
- TRBJ2-3 TRBV15 17 once TGTGCCACCAGCAGCGCGCCCCCTGACAGGTTCACAGATACGCAGTATTTT CATSSAPPDRFTDTQYF
TRBD2 TRBJ2-1 TRBV10-1 16 - TGCGCCAGCAGTGAGGTAGCGGGGGCGCCGGGGGATGAGCAGTTCTTC CASSEVAGAPGDEQFF
TRBD1 TRBJ2-5 TRBV18 15 - TGTGCCAGCTCACCCCGAGGGACAGGCCAAGAGACCCAGTACTTC CASSPRGTGQETQYF
- TRBJ2-7 TRBV21-1 16 once TGTGCCAGCAGCAAAGCCTCCGGGAGGTCTTCCTACGAGCAGTACTTC CASSKASGRSSYEQYF
- TRBJ2-7 TRBV7-9 15 - TGTGCCAGCAATGACGCTGCGCGAGAGCCCTACGAGCAGTACTTC CASNDAAREPYEQYF
TRBD2 TRBJ2-7 TRBV6-6 14 - TGTGCCAGCAGTTACAGCGGGGACTCCTACGAGCAGTACTTC CASSYSGDSYEQYF
- TRBJ2-2 TRBV30 13 - TGTGCCTGGGGCGAAGAAAACACCGGGGAGCTGTTTTTT CAWGEENTGELFF
TRBD1 TRBJ2-5 TRBV19 14 - TGTGCCAGTAGCCCGGGACAGGGGATAGAGACCCAGTACTTC CASSPGQGIETQYF
- TRBJ2-1 TRBV6-6 12 - TGTGCCAGCAGTTACTCCGATCGAATGGCAATCTTC CASSYSDRMAIF
- TRBJ2-5 TRBV13 15 - TGTGCCAGCACCTCCGGGTCACCACTCCAAGAGACCCAGTACTTC CASTSGSPLQETQYF
- TRBJ1-3 TRBV30 13 - TGTGCCTGGAGTTGGGAGTCTGGAAACACCATATATTTT CAWSWESGNTIYF
- TRBJ1-6 TRBV5-1 14 - TGCGCCAGCAGCTTAGGGACCGAGAATTCACCCCTCCACTTT CASSLGTENSPLHF
- TRBJ2-5 TRBV9 12 - TGTGCCAGCAGCGAGGAGGGGAAGACCCAGTACTTC CASSEEGKTQYF
- TRBJ1-1 TRBV27 15 - TGTGCCAGCAGTTACTCGGACAGCCCTGACACTGAAGCTTTCTTT CASSYSDSPDTEAFF
TRBD1 TRBJ2-2 TRBV6-1 15 - TGTGCCAGCAGTGAATCCACAGGGGTTACCGGGGAGCTGTTTTTT CASSESTGVTGELFF
TRBD1 TRBJ1-4 TRBV18 16 - TGTGCCAGCTCACCTTACCCGGGACAGGGGGATGAAAAACTGTTTTTT CASSPYPGQGDEKLFF
- TRBJ2-7 TRBV15 13 - TGTGCCACCAGCATTCGCGGGTCCTACGAGCAGTACTTC CATSIRGSYEQYF
- TRBJ2-7 TRBV9 15 - TGTGCCAGCAGCGTAACTGGACTAAGCTCCTACGAGCAGTACTTC CASSVTGLSSYEQYF
- TRBJ1-1 TRBV6-6 14 - TGTGCCAGCACCTTAGACCTATCGGACACTGAAGCTTTCTTT CASTLDLSDTEAFF
TRBD2 TRBJ2-3 TRBV7-2 14 - TGTGCCAGCAGCTTGTACGGGGGGTCAGATACGCAGTATTTT CASSLYGGSDTQYF
TRBD1 TRBJ2-1 TRBV19 15 - TGTGCCAGTAGTATCCGGGACAGGGGGTACAATGAGCAGTTCTTC CASSIRDRGYNEQFF
TRBD2 TRBJ2-2 TRBV30 15 - TGTGCCTGGACCGGGGCGGGAGCGAACACCGGGGAGCTGTTTTTT CAWTGAGANTGELFF